This paragraph reports one T cell receptor beta chain. This clonotype was found a few times. Its antigen remains unidentified. Base qualities are missing; no much larger clone stands one base away. The entry originates in a study of T cells after yellow fever vaccination (dated by TCRdb to about 2019). Regarding the complete study: The SMART-Seq v4 Ultra Low Input RNA kit was used to prepare libraries from fractions with low cell numbers. To follow T-cell clones before and after primary and booster YFV17D yellow fever vaccination, bulk TCR alpha and beta repertoires were sequenced over time. Two healthy male donors made up the cohort, one aged 18 to 30 years and the other aged 30 to 40 years. Blood samples were taken at several timepoints before and after primary and secondary immunization, and bulk PBMC replicates and cell subsets were isolated.

What the authors observed across the whole study: Computational filtering was needed because FACS-sorted repertoires could contain abundant contaminating clonotypes from the bulk population. A small fraction of clonotypes showed up in both the CD4 and CD8 compartments, probably as a result of convergent recombination. Only a couple of donors were included in the study, so the extent to which the findings can be generalized is limited. The secondary T-cell response was found to be weaker but faster than the primary response, with a peak reached on day 5 rather than on day 15. After the booster, most of the clones that had expanded following primary vaccination were detected again (roughly 97% of CD4 and around 87% of CD8), which suggests that memory was broadly maintained.

The treatment or condition tag for this specimen amounts to: live attenuated yellow fever vaccine strain. At each blood-draw timepoint, two biological replicates of bulk PBMCs were obtained. PBMCs were isolated from peripheral blood using a standard Ficoll-Paque protocol. TriZol was used to extract RNA from bulk PBMCs, CD4 and CD8 fractions, and dextramer-positive and dextramer-negative fractions. The CDR3, cysteine through phenylalanine, is 14 amino acids long. CDR3 DNA is the only sequence kept; it has 42 bases, read in frame from the first base. CDR1 SGHDN and CDR2 FVKESK are derived from the germline V gene. Trimmed from V: 3 bases; trimmed from J: 5 bases; junction bases lacking a gene match: 5. The sample was run on an Illumina NovaSeq 6000. TCR cDNA was made using 5'RACE template switching, a step that added a universal primer site and unique molecular identifiers. Priming for cDNA synthesis came from both the TCR alpha and TCR beta constant segments. Libraries were amplified in two PCR steps, with sample barcodes and sequencing adapters added in the second step. Sequencing of libraries was done on Illumina HiSeq 2500 (2x100 bp) or NovaSeq (2x150 bp). On the authors' methods: MIGEC was used to demultiplex reads and collapse the reads into UMI consensus sequences, and MiXCR was used for V(D)J alignment. Clonotypes responding to the vaccine were identified with edgeR on replicate PBMC samples, with the criteria of FDR below 0.01 and a log2 fold change above 5 up to day 15. Bulk clonotypes were assigned CD4 or CD8 identity according to which sequenced CD4 or CD8 repertoire held them at higher abundance. TCRdb reprocessing: public reads trimmed at Q25 with fastp, clones called with MiXCR, in-frame beta chains kept. Entries that share a CDR3 protein sequence are merged under the most common genes and DNA. These V and J calls rely on TCRdb rather than the paper's analysis. The sample table holds hundreds of thousands of distinct CDR3 sequences, of which 15% to 20% were seen once. In total, the top ten clones hold over 15% of the sample.

The sequence is built from TRBV14 and TRBJ2-5, and 8 junctional nucleotides match TRBD1. This receptor was identified in a man younger than 35 who received the YFV17D yellow fever vaccine. This material consisted of PBMCs, taken before the yellow fever booster vaccination. Read as DNA, the sequence is TGTGCCAGCAGCCAGCGCAGGGGGCACGAGACCCAGTACTTC. This yields the protein CASSQRRGHETQYF.